This section outlines one T cell receptor beta chain sequence together with its context. Its antigen is unknown. In the original processing: ImmunoSEQ gave junction-only sequences without quality scores, so filtering differed. Method: immunoSEQ multiplex PCR; TCRdb's copy keeps in-frame clones and lacks some. That table furnishes V, J and clone size, whereas the DNA furnished D and trimming. Here the sample spans some 2,000,000 clones, under 97% being singletons. Germline V lookup: CDR1 SGHAT, CDR2 FQNNGV. CDR3 length: 17 residues. Trimming took 5 bases from V and 1 from J; bases not matched to a gene: 10. This entry comes from a study of shared clonotypes between healthy human individuals. Regarding the study as a whole: Rarefaction showed that sequencing of sorted subsets was incomplete (despite large depth). Relative to their counterparts shared across all four donors, non-shared clonotypes exhibited diminished generation probabilities.

What was sequenced was naive CD4+ T cells sorted from blood. As for subset: CD45RA+ positively selected. This receptor was obtained from a man between 18 and 35 years old in good health. The chain recombines TRBV11-2 with TRBJ2-3, with TRBD2 matching 9 bases. The CDR3 region is CASSKRWGGRGTDTQYF. As DNA, the CDR3 is TGTGCCAGCAGCAAACGTTGGGGCGGGAGGGGCACAGATACGCAGTATTTT.